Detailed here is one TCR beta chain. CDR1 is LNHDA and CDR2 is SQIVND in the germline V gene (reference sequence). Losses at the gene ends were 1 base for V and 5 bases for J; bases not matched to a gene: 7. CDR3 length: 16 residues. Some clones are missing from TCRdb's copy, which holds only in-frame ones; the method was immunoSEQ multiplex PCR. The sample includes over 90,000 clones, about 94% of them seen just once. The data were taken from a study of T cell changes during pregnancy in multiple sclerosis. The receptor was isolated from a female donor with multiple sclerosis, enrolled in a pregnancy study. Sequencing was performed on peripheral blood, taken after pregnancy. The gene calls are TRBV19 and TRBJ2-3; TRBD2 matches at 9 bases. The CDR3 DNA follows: TGTGCCAGTAGTATAGTCCATCCGCGGGGGGGAGATACGCAGTATTTT. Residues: CASSIVHPRGGDTQYF.